Detailed here is one T cell receptor beta chain. Its target is not known. Carrying UMI labels, the TRB cDNA libraries were prepared through 5' RACE. TCRdb reanalyzed the 5' RACE reads and collapses them to one entry per CDR3 protein, without DNA. There are 130,000 to 150,000 distinct CDR3 sequences in the sample, with 0.25% to 0.3% held by the top ten. The data were taken from a study of CXCR3-negative and CXCR3-positive naive CD8 T cells. This CDR3 region has 16 residues. Germline CDR1 SGHDN, CDR2 FVKESK. Whole-study results and caveats: In naive cells, CXCR3-negative and CXCR3-positive subsets had similar TRBV-TRBJ usage; memory cells differed. In CXCR3-positive naive cells, the TRB CDR3s were more hydrophobic than in CXCR3-negative naive cells.

Triplicate sorts of some 310,000 cells per CD8+ subset. The clonotype comes from a human donor in good health. Some clones in this sample may be carry-over from other donors' samples. The chain employs TRBV14 and TRBJ1-2. Sequencing was performed on naive CXCR3+ CD8+ T cells from blood. Subset noted: CD45RO-CCR7+CD27+CD95- naive CD8+ T cells expressing CXCR3 (TNR3+). The CDR3: CASSHREAERASGYTF.